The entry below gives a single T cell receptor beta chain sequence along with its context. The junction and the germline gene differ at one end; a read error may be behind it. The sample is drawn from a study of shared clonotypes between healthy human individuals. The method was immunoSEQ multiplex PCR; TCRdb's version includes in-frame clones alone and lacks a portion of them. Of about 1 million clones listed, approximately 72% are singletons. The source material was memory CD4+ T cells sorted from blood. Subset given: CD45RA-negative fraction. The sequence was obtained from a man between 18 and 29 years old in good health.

CDR3 protein: CASSLNRGQQTQYF. The CDR3 nucleotides read TGTGCCAGCAGTTTAAACAGGGGGCAACAGACCCAGTACTTC. This chain joins TRBV7-3 and TRBJ2-5; 9 bases map to TRBD1. Germline-derived CDR1 and CDR2 are SGHTA and FQGTGA. The length of the CDR3 is 14 residues.